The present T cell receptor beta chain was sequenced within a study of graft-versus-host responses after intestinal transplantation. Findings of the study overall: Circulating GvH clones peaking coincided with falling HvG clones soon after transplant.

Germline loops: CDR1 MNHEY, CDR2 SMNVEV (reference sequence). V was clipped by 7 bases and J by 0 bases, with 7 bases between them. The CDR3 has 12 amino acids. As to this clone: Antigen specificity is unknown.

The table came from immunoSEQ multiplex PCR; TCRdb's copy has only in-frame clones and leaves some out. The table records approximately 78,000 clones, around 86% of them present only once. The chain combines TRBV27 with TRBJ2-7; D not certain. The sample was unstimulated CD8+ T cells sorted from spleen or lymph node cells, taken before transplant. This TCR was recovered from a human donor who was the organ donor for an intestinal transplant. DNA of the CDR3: TGTGCCAGCACCCATGACTCCTACGAGCAGTACTTC. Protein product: CASTHDSYEQYF.